This T cell receptor beta chain was sequenced in a study of T cell responses to AZD1222 COVID-19 vaccine (dated by TCRdb to about 2021). Concerning the study at large: A total of around 240 trial participants underwent TCR sequencing, of whom 207 received two doses of AZD1222 and around 25 received two doses of the MenACWY control vaccine. Trial participants were enrolled by age into 18-55, 56-69 and 70-plus year subgroups, with roughly 160, 29 and 62 TCR-sequenced participants respectively.

The CDR3 regions of human TCRbeta chains were analyzed by immunosequencing. The authors' analysis ran thus. TCRs in the repertoires were matched against a reference library of SARS-CoV-2-specific TCRs that had been generated with the MIRA antigen-specificity platform. Breadth was defined as the fraction of unique TCRs that were SARS-CoV-2-associated, and depth was defined as the fraction of total T cells that were SARS-CoV-2-associated. Using the MIRA data, each spike-specific TCR was mapped to the spike region that the TCR reacts to and placed in a CD4 or CD8 class. Log10-transformed breadth and depth values were compared by one-way ANOVA with Sidak's multiple comparisons tests. TCRdb stores this immuneACCESS table with in-frame sequences only. Part of the clones is absent; in the studies checked, under half of the shortfall reflects unresolved V genes, and no reason is known for the rest. The DNA was the basis for D and trimming; V, J and clone size are from that table. Here the sample has approximately 140,000 clones; roughly nine tenths occur a single time. In total, the top ten clones hold about 4% of the sample.

On the study overall, not on this receptor specifically: Because no day 14 peak-response samples were available, repertoires were characterized only after the peak T cell response. After two AZD1222 doses, both the breadth and the depth of spike-specific TCRs were significantly higher than at day 0 and than in MenACWY recipients. Reportedly, almost half of the unique spike-specific TCRs recognized epitopes lying outside the regions that are mutated in the B.1.351 and B.1.1.7 variants. The 56-69-year group was small, and its depth increase did not reach significance, likely because of low power. Conclusions about previously exposed vaccinees are limited, since just a handful of AZD1222 recipients were seropositive for SARS-CoV-2 at baseline. The vaccine-associated CD4 TCRs covered the entire spike protein, and the dominant responses fell in regions 160-218 and 743-854. Most participants were white British and females outnumbered males, and the authors suggested that clonal diversity may have been underestimated.

V is shortened by 5 bases, J by 11 bases, and the region joining them spans 5 bases. From the cysteine through the phenylalanine, the CDR3 covers 9 amino acids. The only DNA kept is the CDR3, 27 bases in frame from the first base. Based on the germline V gene, the CDR1 and CDR2 sequences are SNHLY and FYNNEI. Turning to this clone: The antigen it binds to is not known. No clone much larger than this one lies a single base away; base qualities are absent.

The time point label for this specimen denotes: about 28 days (+/-7) after the second vaccine dose. AZD1222 recipients with second doses at about 4 weeks or about 12 weeks were pooled, because spike-specific TCR depth and breadth did not differ between schedules. Samples from vaccinated people were obtained from the UK trials COV001 and COV002, which included a single-blind randomized controlled phase 2/3 trial of AZD1222 (ChAdOx1 nCoV-19) in healthy adults. Trial participant PBMC samples were collected at day 0 and day 28 after the second dose for TCRbeta chain sequencing. The source was peripheral blood, collected 28 days after the second AZD1222 dose. The TCR originated in an adult who received the AZD1222 COVID-19 vaccine. The chain is assembled from TRBV2 and TRBJ2-3; no confident D gene assignment can be made. The CDR3 reads as follows: CASSQKQYF. The DNA sequence is given as TGTGCCAGCAGTCAGAAGCAGTATTTT.